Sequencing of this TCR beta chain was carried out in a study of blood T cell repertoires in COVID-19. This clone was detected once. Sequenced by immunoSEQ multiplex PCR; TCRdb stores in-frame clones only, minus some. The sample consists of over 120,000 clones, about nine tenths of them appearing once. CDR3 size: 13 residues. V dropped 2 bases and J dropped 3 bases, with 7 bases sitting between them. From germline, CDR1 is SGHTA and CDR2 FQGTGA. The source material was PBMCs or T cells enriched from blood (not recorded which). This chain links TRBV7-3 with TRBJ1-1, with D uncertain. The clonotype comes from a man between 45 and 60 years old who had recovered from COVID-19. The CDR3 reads CASSLSSHTEAFF. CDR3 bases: TGTGCCAGCAGCTTATCAAGCCACACTGAAGCTTTCTTT.